One and the same sample provided the 13 T cell receptor beta chains below, sequenced in a study of early stage breast cancer tumors. Libraries were prepared by immunoSEQ multiplex PCR; TCRdb keeps only in-frame clonotypes and omits some of them. There are around 78,000 clones in the sample; more than 65% occur only once, and approximately 3.7% lies in the top ten. Sequenced input: blood. The receptors originated from a person in their sixties or seventies with breast cancer.

The chain couples TRBV27 to TRBJ1-5; a weak D match, TRBD1 (5 bases). Trimming stripped 0 bases from V and 7 bases from J, with 22 bases between. The CDR3 loop spans 18 amino acids. Germline V lookup: CDR1 MNHEY, CDR2 SMNVEV (reference sequence). The CDR3 region has the DNA TGTGCCAGCAGTTTATCCGGGCCGAGCCTGAGGGGCGACCAGCCCCAGCATTTT. Protein product: CASSLSGPSLRGDQPQHF.

V and J are TRBV10-3 and TRBJ2-5; D not resolved. The CDR3 has 14 amino acids. Germline V gives CDR1 ENHRY, CDR2 SYGVKD. V was shortened by 0 bases and J by 2 bases, with 7 bases between the two germline ends. CDR3 region: CAISESWIQETQYF. Written as DNA, the CDR3 is TGTGCCATCAGTGAGTCTTGGATACAAGAGACCCAGTACTTC.

The chain carries TRBV5-1 and TRBJ1-5; D might be TRBD1 (6 bases). CDR3 length: 15 residues. V was cut by 4 bases and J by 5 bases, with 16 bases left in between. Germline V gene data show CDR1 as SGHRS and CDR2 as YFSETQ. For the CDR3, the DNA is TGCGCCAGCAGCAAGGGAGGGGACAACTATCAGCCCCAGCATTTT. Its protein is CASSKGGDNYQPQHF.

The chain couples TRBV29-1 to TRBJ2-1; D possibly uses TRBD1 or TRBD2 (6 bases each). The CDR3 length is 12 residues. Germline CDR1 and CDR2: SQVTM and ANQGSEA. V gave up 5 bases and J gave up 7 bases, with 12 bases separating them. The CDR3 DNA reads TGCAGCGTTTCTAGGGGGGCTAATGAGCAGTTCTTC. The encoded protein is CSVSRGANEQFF.

Concerning this clone: The junction does not match germline at one end; this may be a read error. CDR3 region: CASSLAQGQGLETQYF. The DNA for the CDR3 is TGTGCTAGCAGCTTAGCGCAGGGACAGGGATTGGAGACCCAGTACTTC. The V gene is TRBV7-7, the J gene TRBJ2-5, with TRBD1 matching over 9 bases. The CDR3 length is 16 residues. Germline assignment: CDR1 SSHAT and CDR2 FNYEAQ (reference sequence).

The chain joins TRBV7-8 to TRBJ1-1; TRBD1 is a possible D gene (6 bases). This CDR3 is 15 amino acids long. The V end was cut by 6 bases, the J end by 4 bases, with 18 bases between. Looked up from germline, CDR1 is SGHVS and CDR2 is FQNEAQ. CDR3 sequence (DNA): TGTGCCAGCAGGCTAGTTGGGGGGCAGGGCACTGAAGCTTTCTTT. Protein: CASRLVGGQGTEAFF.

There are a few counts of this clone. The gene calls are TRBV10-3 and TRBJ2-2, with D hard to call. Germline CDR1 and CDR2: ENHRY and SYGVKD. Trimming cost V 5 bases and J 4 bases, with 2 bases left between them. CDR3 length equals 11 residues. CDR3 nucleotides: TGTGCCATCAGTTCCACCGGGGAGCTGTTTTTT. Its translation: CAISSTGELFF.

This clone was picked up a small number of times. The rearrangement uses TRBV25-1 and TRBJ1-2, with D maybe TRBD1 (5 bases). This CDR3 is built from 14 residues. Trimming cost V 8 bases and J 4 bases, with 17 bases left between them. Germline V gene lookup returns CDR1 MGHDK and CDR2 SYGVNS. For the CDR3, the DNA is TGTGCCAGCGCTAGGGACGGCTGGGCCTATGGCTACACCTTC. This codes for CASARDGWAYGYTF.

The chain couples TRBV6-1 to TRBJ2-3, with TRBD1 identical over 10 bases. Germline V gene data show CDR1 as MNHNS and CDR2 as SASEGT. With V trimmed by 3 bases and J by 3 bases, 3 bases remained unmatched. The CDR3 is 15 residues long. This chain's CDR3 is CASSDGQGGTDTQYF. CDR3 coding DNA: TGTGCCAGCAGTGATGGACAGGGGGGAACAGATACGCAGTATTTT.

V and J are TRBV29-1 and TRBJ2-3, with D unclear. Trimming left V 2 bases short and J 4 bases short, with 13 bases between. Germline V gene data show CDR1 as SQVTM and CDR2 as ANQGSEA. CDR3 length: 14 residues. CDR3 in amino acids: CSVETFPSADTQYF. The CDR3 DNA follows: TGCAGCGTTGAAACCTTCCCTTCCGCAGATACGCAGTATTTT.

This chain uses TRBV6-6 with TRBJ1-5, with TRBD1 identical over 8 bases. Germline CDR1 and CDR2: MNHNY and SVGAGI (reference sequence). V gave up 5 bases and J gave up 2 bases; unmatched junction bases: 5. This CDR3 region has 15 residues. DNA for the CDR3: TGTGCCAGCAGTCAATCGACAGGGGGCAATCAGCCCCAGCATTTT. Translation gives CASSQSTGGNQPQHF.

The chain carries TRBV5-1 and TRBJ2-5; tentative D call: TRBD1 (6 bases). The CDR3 is made up of 17 amino acids. The V gene's germline CDR1 is SGHRS and CDR2 YFSETQ. V lost 3 bases, J lost 2 bases, and 20 bases lay in between. The CDR3 coding sequence is TGCGCCAGCAGCTCTTGGCCGAACAGGGAAGTACAAGAGACCCAGTACTTC. Its translation: CASSSWPNREVQETQYF.

This chain links TRBV9 with TRBJ2-1; possibly TRBD1 for D (6 bases). This CDR3 comprises 16 residues. V lost 0 bases to trimming and J lost 7 bases, with 17 bases between them. Germline CDR1 is SGDLS and CDR2 is YYNGEE. CDR3 protein: CASSVGGQGILNEQFF. The DNA for the CDR3 is TGTGCCAGCAGCGTAGGGGGGCAGGGGATCTTGAATGAGCAGTTCTTC.